This T cell receptor beta chain was recovered during a study of shared clonotypes between healthy human individuals. About the research overall: Donors consisted of two women and a few men between 18 and 49. Study outcomes and limitations: Generally, naive subsets (rather than memory subsets) showed larger estimated richness. Few donors limited the genetic and exposure-history diversity represented.

Using immunoSEQ multiplex PCR, the repertoire was profiled, and TCRdb retains in-frame clones only, with some absent. This sample has some 980,000 clones, with approximately 76% found just once. A word on this clone: The antigen is undetermined.

CD45RA+ naive and CD45RA-negative memory subsets were separated from CD4+ cells. The clonotype was recovered from a man between 18 and 35 years old in good health. Material for sequencing was memory CD4+ T cells sorted from blood. Subset indicated: CD45RA-negative fraction.

The CDR3 nucleotides are TGCGCCAGCAGCTTGGGGCCCAGCGGGAATACCTACGAGCAGTACTTC. Its translation is CASSLGPSGNTYEQYF. This chain connects TRBV5-1 to TRBJ2-7; the match to TRBD2 covers 7 bases. The CDR3 loop spans 16 amino acids. CDR1 is SGHRS, CDR2 YFSETQ, per germline. The trim removed 0 bases at V and 2 bases at J, leaving 8 bases unmatched.